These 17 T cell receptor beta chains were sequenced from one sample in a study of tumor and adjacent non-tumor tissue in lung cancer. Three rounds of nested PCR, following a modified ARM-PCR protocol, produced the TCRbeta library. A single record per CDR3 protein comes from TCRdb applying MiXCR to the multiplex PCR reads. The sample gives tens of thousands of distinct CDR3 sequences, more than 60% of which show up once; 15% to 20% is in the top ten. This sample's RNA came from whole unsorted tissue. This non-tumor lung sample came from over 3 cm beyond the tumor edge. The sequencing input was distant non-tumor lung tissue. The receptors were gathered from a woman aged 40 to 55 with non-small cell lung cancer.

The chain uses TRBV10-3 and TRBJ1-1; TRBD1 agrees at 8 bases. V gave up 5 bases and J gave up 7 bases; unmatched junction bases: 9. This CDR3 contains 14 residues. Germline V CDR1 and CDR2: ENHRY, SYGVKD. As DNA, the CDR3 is TGTGCCATCAGTAACGACAGGGGAGGCATTGAAGCTTTCTTT. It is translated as CAISNDRGGIEAFF.

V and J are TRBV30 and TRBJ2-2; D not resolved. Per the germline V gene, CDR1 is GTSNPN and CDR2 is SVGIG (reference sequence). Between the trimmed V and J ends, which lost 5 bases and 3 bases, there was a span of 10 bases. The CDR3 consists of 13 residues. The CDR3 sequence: CAWCGTDTGELFF. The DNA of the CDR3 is TGTGCCTGGTGTGGTACAGACACCGGGGAGCTGTTTTTT.

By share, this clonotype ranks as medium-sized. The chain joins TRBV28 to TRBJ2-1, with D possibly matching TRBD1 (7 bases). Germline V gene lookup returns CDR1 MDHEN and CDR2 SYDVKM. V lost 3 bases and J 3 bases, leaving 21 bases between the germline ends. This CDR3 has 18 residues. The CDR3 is CASSLFSYRGGFYNEQFF. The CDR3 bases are TGTGCCAGCAGTTTGTTCTCATACAGGGGAGGATTCTACAATGAGCAGTTCTTC.

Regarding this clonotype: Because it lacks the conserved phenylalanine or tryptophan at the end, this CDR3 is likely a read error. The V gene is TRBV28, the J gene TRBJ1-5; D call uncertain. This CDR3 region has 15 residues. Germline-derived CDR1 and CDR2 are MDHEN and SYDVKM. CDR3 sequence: CASSPDTISNQRQHL. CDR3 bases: TGTGCCAGCAGCCCAGACACCATTAGCAATCAGCGCCAGCATCTT.

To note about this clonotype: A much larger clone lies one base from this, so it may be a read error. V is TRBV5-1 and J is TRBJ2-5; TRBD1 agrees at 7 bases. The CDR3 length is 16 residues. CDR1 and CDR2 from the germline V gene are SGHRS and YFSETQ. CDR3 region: CAGSLETGQGQETQYF. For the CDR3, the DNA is TGCGCCGGCAGCTTGGAGACAGGGCAGGGGCAAGAGACCCAGTACTTC.

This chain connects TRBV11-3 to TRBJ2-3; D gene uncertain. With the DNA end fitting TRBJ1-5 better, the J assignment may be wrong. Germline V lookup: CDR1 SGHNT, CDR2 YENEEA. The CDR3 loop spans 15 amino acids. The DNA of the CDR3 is TGTGCCAGCAGCTCGGCTAGCGAACGCACAGATACGCAGCATTTT. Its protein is CASSSASERTDTQHF.

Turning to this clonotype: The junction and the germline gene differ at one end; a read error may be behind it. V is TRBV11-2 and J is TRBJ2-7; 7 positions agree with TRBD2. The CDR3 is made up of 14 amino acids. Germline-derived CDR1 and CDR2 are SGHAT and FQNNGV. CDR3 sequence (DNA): TGTGCCAGTAGCTTTAAGCGGGACTCCTACGAGCAGTACTTC. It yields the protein CASSFKRDSYEQYF. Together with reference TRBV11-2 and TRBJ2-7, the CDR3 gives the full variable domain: EAGVAQSPRYKIIEKRQSVAFWCNPISGHATLYWYQQILGQGPKLLIQFQNNGVVDDSQLPKDRFSAERLKGVDSTLKIQPAKLEDSAVYLCASSFKRDSYEQYFGPGTRLTVT.

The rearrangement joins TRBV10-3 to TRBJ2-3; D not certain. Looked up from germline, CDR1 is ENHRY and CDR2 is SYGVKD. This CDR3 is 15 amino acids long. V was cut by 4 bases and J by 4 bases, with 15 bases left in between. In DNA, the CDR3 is TGTGCCATCAGTGGGCCTAATAACGGCCCAGATACGCAGTATTTT. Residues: CAISGPNNGPDTQYF.

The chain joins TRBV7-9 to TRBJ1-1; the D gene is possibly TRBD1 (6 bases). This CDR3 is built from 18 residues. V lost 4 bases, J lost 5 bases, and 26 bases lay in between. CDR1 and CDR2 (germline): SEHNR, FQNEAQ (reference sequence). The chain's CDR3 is CASSYLRDMEGRGTEAFF. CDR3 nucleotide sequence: TGTGCCAGCAGCTACTTACGGGACATGGAAGGCCGTGGGACTGAAGCTTTCTTT.

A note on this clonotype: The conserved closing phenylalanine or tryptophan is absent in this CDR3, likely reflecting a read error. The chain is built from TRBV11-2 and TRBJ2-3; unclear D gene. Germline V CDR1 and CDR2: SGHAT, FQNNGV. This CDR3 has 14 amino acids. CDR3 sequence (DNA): TGTGCCAGTAGCCCTCTAAGCGCGGCAGATACACAGTATTCT. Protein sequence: CASSPLSAADTQYS.

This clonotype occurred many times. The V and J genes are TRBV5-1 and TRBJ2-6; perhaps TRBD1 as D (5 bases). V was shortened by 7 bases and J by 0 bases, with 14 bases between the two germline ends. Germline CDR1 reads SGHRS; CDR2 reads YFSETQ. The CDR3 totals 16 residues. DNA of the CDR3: TGCGCCAGCTCTAACCGACAGTTCTCTGGGGCCAACGTCCTGACTTTC. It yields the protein CASSNRQFSGANVLTF.

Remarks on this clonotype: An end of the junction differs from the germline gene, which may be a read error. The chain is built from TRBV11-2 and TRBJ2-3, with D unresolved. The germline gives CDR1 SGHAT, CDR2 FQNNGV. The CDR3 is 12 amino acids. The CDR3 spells CASCLATDTQYF. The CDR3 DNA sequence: TGTGCCAGCTGCTTAGCCACAGATACGCAGTATTTT.

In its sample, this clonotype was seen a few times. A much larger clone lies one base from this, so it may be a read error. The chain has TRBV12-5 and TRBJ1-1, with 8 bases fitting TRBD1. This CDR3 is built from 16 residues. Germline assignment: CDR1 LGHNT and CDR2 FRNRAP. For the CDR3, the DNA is TGTGCTAGAGGTTTGTACGGACAGGGACGGGGCTCTGAAGCTTTCTTT. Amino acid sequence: CARGLYGQGRGSEAFF.

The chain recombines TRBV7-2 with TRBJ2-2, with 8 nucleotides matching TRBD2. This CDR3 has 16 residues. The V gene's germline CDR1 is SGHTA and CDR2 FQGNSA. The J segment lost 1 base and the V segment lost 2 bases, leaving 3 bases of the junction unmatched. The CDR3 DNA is TGTGCCAGCAGCTTAAGGCGGGGGGTGAACACCGGGGAGCTGTTTTTT. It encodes CASSLRRGVNTGELFF. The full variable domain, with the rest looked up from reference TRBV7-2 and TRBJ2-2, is GAGVSQSPSNKVTEKGKDVELRCDPISGHTALYWYRQSLGQGLEFLIYFQGNSAPDKSGLPSDRFSAERTGGSVSTLTIQRTQQEDSAVYLCASSLRRGVNTGELFFGEGSRLTVL.

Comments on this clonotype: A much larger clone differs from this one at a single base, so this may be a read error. The CDR3 region has the DNA TGTGCCACCAGTCGGGACAGGGAGGCAGATACGCAGTATTTT. Residues: CATSRDREADTQYF. J is TRBJ2-3 and V is TRBV28, with 9 positions matching TRBD1. CDR3 length: 14 amino acids. CDR1 and CDR2 (germline): MDHEN, SYDVKM.

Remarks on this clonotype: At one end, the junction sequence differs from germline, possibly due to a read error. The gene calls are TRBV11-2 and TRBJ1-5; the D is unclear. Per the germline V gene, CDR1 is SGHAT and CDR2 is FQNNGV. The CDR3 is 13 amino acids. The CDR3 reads CTSSLMRGWPYHF. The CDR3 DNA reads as TGTACCAGCAGCTTAATGCGAGGGTGGCCCTATCATTTT.

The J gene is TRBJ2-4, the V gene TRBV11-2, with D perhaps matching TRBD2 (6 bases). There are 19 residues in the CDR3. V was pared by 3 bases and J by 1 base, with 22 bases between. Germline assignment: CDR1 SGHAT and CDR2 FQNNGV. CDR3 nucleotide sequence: TGTGCCAGCAGCTTTGACCGCGGCACGGGGAGGAGGGCCAAAAACATTCAGTACTTC. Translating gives CASSFDRGTGRRAKNIQYF.